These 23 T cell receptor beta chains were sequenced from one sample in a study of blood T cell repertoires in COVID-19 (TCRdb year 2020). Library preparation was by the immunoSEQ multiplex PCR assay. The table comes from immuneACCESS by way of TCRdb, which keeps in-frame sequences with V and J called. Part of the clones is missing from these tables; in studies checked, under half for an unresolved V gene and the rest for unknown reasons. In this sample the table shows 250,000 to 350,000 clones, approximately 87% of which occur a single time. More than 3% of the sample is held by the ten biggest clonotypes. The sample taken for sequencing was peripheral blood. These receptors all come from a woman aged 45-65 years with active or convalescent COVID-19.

This chain's CDR3 is CASSGNLAPGSFF. In DNA form, the CDR3 reads TGTGCCAGCAGCGGAAACTTGGCTCCGGGAAGCTTCTTT. The chain employs TRBV6-5 and TRBJ1-1; D remains unclear. The germline V gene encodes CDR1 MNHEY and CDR2 SVGAGI. Trimming shortened V by 6 bases and J by 14 bases, and 22 bases separated the two germline ends. CDR3 size: 13 residues.

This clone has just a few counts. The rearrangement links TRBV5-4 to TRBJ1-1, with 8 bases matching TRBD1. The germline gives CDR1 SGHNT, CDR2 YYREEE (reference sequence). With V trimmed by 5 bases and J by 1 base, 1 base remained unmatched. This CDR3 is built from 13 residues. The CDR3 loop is CASRGTGNTEAFF. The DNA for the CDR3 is TGTGCCAGCAGGGGGACAGGGAACACTGAAGCTTTCTTT.

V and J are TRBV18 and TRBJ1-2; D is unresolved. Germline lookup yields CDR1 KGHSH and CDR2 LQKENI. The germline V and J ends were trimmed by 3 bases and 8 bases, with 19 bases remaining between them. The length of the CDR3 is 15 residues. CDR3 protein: CASSPLRGTEGGYTF. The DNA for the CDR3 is TGTGCCAGCTCACCCTTGAGAGGCACGGAGGGCGGCTACACCTTC. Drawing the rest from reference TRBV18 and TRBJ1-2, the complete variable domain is NAGVMQNPRHLVRRRGQEARLRCSPMKGHSHVYWYRQLPEEGLKFMVYLQKENIIDESGMPKERFSAEFPKEGPSILRIQQVVRGDSAAYFCASSPLRGTEGGYTFGSGTRLTVV.

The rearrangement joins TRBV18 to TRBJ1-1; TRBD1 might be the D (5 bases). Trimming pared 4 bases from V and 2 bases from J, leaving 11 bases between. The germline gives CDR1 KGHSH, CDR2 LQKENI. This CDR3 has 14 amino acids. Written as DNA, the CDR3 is TGTGCCAGCTCACAGGGTCAGGGCAACACTGAAGCTTTCTTT. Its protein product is CASSQGQGNTEAFF.

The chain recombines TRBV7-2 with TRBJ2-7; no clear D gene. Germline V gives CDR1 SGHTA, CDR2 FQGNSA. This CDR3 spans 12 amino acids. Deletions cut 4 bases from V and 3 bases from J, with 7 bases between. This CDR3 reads CASSSSGYEQYF. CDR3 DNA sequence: TGTGCCAGCAGCTCCTCCGGCTACGAGCAGTACTTC.

The DNA of the CDR3 is TGTGCCAGCAGCTTAGGTAGCGGGACAACCTCTGGAAACACCATATATTTT. Protein sequence: CASSLGSGTTSGNTIYF. This rearrangement joins TRBV7-9 to TRBJ1-3; tentatively, D is TRBD1 (6 bases). CDR1 is SEHNR, CDR2 FQNEAQ, per germline (reference sequence). The CDR3 covers 17 residues. V lost 1 base, J lost 0 bases, and 13 bases lay in between.

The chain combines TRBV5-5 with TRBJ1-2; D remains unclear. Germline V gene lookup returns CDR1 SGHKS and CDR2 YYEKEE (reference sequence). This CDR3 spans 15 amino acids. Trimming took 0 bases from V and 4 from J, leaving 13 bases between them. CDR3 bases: TGTGCCAGCAGCTTGGACAGTGGAAAACCCTATGGCTACACCTTC. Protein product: CASSLDSGKPYGYTF. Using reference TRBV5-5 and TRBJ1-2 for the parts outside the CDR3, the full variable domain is DAGVTQSPTHLIKTRGQQVTLRCSPISGHKSVSWYQQVLGQGPQFIFQYYEKEERGRGNFPDRFSARQFPNYSSELNVNALLLGDSALYLCASSLDSGKPYGYTFGSGTRLTVV.

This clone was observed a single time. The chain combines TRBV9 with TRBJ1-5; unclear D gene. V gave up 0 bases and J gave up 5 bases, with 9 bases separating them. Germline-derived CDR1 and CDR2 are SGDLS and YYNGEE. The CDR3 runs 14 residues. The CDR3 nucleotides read TGTGCCAGCAGCGTAGCCCCCCTTGATCAGCCCCAGCATTTT. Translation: CASSVAPLDQPQHF.

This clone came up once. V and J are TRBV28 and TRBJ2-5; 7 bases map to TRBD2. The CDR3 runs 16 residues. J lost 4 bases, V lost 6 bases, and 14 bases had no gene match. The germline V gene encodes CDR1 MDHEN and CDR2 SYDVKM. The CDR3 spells CASRNGGEAEGETQYF. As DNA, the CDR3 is TGTGCCAGCAGAAATGGGGGGGAGGCCGAGGGAGAGACCCAGTACTTC.

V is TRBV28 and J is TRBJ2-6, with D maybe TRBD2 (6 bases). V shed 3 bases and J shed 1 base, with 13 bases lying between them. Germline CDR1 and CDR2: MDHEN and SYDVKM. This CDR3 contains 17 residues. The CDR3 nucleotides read TGTGCCAGCAGTTTGCCGTGGGCGGGGTCTGGGGCCAACGTCCTGACTTTC. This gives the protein CASSLPWAGSGANVLTF.

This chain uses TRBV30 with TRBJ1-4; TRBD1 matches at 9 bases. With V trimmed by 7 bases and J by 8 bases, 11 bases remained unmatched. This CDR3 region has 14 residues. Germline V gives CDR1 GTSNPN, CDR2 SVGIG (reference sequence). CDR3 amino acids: CAFKSGTGNEKLFF. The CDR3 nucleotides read TGTGCCTTTAAATCCGGGACAGGGAACGAAAAACTGTTTTTT.

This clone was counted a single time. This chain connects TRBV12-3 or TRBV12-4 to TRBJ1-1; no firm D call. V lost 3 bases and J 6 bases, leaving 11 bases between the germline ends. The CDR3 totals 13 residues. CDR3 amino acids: CASSFGRIPEAFF. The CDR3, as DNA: TGTGCCAGCAGTTTTGGCAGGATCCCTGAAGCTTTCTTT.

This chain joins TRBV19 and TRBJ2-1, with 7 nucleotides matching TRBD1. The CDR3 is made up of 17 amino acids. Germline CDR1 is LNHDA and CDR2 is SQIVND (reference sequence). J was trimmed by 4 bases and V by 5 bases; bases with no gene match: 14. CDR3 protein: CASSHSHRDREYNEQFF. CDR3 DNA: TGTGCCAGTAGTCACTCGCACCGGGACAGAGAGTACAATGAGCAGTTCTTC. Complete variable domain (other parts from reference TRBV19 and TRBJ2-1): DGGITQSPKYLFRKEGQNVTLSCEQNLNHDAMYWYRQDPGQGLRLIYYSQIVNDFQKGDIAEGYSVSREKKESFPLTVTSAQKNPTAFYLCASSHSHRDREYNEQFFGPGTRLTVL.

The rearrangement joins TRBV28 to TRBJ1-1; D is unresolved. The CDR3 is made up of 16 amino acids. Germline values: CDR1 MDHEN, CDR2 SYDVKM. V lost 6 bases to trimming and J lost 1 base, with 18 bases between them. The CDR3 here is CASSQFPSPGNTEAFF. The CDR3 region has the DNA TGTGCCAGCAGCCAATTCCCTAGCCCAGGGAACACTGAAGCTTTCTTT.

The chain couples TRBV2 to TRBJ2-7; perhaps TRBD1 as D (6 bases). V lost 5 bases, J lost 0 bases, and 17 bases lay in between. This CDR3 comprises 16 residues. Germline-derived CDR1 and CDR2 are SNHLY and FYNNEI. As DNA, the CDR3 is TGTGCCAGCAGTTCGGACAGCTACTCTTTCTCCTACGAGCAGTACTTC. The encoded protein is CASSSDSYSFSYEQYF.

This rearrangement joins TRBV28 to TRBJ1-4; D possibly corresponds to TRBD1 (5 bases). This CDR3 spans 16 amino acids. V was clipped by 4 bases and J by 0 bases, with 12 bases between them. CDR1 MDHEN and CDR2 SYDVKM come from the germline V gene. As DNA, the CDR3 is TGTGCCAGCAGTTCAATAGACAGATCAACTAATGAAAAACTGTTTTTT. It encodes CASSSIDRSTNEKLFF.

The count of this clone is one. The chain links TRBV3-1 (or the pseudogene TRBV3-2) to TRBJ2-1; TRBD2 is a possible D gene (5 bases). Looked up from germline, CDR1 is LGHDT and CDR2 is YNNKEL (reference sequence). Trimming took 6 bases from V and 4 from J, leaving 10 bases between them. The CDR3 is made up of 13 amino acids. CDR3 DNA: TGTGCCAGCAGTCCAGCGGAATACAATGAGCAGTTCTTC. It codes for CASSPAEYNEQFF.

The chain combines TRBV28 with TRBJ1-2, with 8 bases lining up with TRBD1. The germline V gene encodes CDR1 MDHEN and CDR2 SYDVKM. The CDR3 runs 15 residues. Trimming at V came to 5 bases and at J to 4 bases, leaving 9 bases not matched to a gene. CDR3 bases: TGTGCCAGCAGTGGAACTGGACAGGGAGGCTATGGCTACACCTTC. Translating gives CASSGTGQGGYGYTF.

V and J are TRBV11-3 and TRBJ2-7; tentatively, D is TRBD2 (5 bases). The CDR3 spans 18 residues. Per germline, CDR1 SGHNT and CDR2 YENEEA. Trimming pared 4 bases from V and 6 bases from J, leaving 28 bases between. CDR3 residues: CASSSVLIQTISHSEQYF. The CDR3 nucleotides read TGTGCCAGCAGCTCAGTCCTGATACAGACTATCTCCCATAGCGAGCAGTACTTC.

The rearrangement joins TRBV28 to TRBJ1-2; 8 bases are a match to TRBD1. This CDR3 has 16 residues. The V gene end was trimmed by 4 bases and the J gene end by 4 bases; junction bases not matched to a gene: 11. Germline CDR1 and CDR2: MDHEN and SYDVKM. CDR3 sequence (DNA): TGTGCCAGCAGTTCCCCCGGACAGGGTAAATCCTATGGCTACACCTTC. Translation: CASSSPGQGKSYGYTF.

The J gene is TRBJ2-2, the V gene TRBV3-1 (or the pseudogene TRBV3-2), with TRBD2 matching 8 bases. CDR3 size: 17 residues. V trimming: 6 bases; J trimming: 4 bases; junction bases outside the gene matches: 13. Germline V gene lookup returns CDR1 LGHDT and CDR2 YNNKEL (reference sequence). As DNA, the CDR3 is TGTGCCAGCAGTCACAATCCGGGACTAGGGACCACCGGGGAGCTGTTTTTT. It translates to CASSHNPGLGTTGELFF.

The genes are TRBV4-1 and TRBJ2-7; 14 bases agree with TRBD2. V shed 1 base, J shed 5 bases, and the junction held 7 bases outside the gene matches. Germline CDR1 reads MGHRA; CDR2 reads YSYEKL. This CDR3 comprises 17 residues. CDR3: CASSQGLAGGPLDEQYF. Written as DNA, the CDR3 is TGCGCCAGCAGCCAAGGACTAGCGGGAGGGCCTTTGGACGAGCAGTACTTC.

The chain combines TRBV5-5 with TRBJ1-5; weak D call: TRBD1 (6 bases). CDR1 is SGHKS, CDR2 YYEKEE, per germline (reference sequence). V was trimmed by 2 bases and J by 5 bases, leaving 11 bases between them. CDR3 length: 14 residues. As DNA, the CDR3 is TGTGCCAGCAGCTTCGGACAGAATCATCAGCCCCAGCATTTT. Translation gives CASSFGQNHQPQHF.